These 12 T cell receptor beta chains came from one sample sequenced in a study of blood T cell repertoires in COVID-19. The assay was immunoSEQ multiplex PCR, and TCRdb's table has in-frame clones only and misses some. The sample contains 60,000 to 85,000 clones, about 74% of which appear only once. The sequencing sample was made of peripheral blood. Receptors originate from a human donor with acute or convalescent COVID-19. The donor label of this sample is uncertain.

The chain has TRBV18 and TRBJ1-3; TRBD1 agrees at 8 bases. Trimming took 6 bases from V and 2 from J; bases not matched to a gene: 3. Looked up from germline, CDR1 is KGHSH and CDR2 is LQKENI. This CDR3 has 14 residues. For the CDR3, the DNA is TGTGCCAGCTCGCCGGACAGGGCTGGAAACACCATATATTTT. Amino acid sequence: CASSPDRAGNTIYF.

The V gene is TRBV28, the J gene TRBJ1-2; TRBD1 aligns across 7 bases. From germline, CDR1 is MDHEN and CDR2 SYDVKM. V lost 6 bases to trimming and J lost 8 bases; unmatched junction nucleotides: 6. This CDR3 contains 12 residues. CDR3 DNA: TGTGCCAGCAGGGGACAGACTCGCGGCTACACCTTC. Residues: CASRGQTRGYTF.

The chain is built from TRBV18 and TRBJ1-5; D gene unclear. Germline lookup yields CDR1 KGHSH and CDR2 LQKENI. V was cut by 6 bases and J by 3 bases, with 15 bases left in between. This CDR3 has 15 amino acids. CDR3 DNA sequence: TGTGCCAGCTCGCTCTCCGGGGTTCTCAATCAGCCCCAGCATTTT. It specifies CASSLSGVLNQPQHF.

This clone was seen just once. The chain is built from TRBV7-2 and TRBJ2-4; the match to TRBD2 covers 9 bases. After removal of 2 bases from V and 6 bases from J, the junction contained 8 bases not matched to a gene. Germline loops: CDR1 SGHTA, CDR2 FQGNSA. The CDR3 sequence is 16 residues long. The CDR3 loop reads CASSLRTSDLINIQYF. The CDR3 coding sequence is TGTGCCAGCAGCTTAAGGACTAGCGACCTCATAAACATTCAGTACTTC.

V and J are TRBV6-5 and TRBJ2-2; weak D call: TRBD1 (5 bases). Germline-derived CDR1 and CDR2 are MNHEY and SVGAGI. The CDR3 is 15 residues long. V dropped 6 bases and J dropped 4 bases, with 15 bases sitting between them. The CDR3 loop is CASSYRSLTTGELFF. In nucleotides, the CDR3 is TGTGCCAGCAGCTACAGGAGTTTGACCACCGGGGAGCTGTTTTTT.

V gene TRBV4-1 combines with J gene TRBJ1-6; 8 bases fit TRBD1. V lost 0 bases and J lost 8; bases outside the gene matches: 6. Germline CDR1 reads MGHRA; CDR2 reads YSYEKL. There are 16 residues in the CDR3. The DNA for the CDR3 is TGCGCCAGCAGCCAAGAAGGCACAGGGGGTTATTCACCCCTCCACTTT. It encodes CASSQEGTGGYSPLHF.

The chain couples TRBV5-1 to TRBJ2-5, with D tentatively TRBD2 (5 bases). The germline V gene encodes CDR1 SGHRS and CDR2 YFSETQ. The V gene lost 4 bases and the J gene lost 5 bases, with 15 bases spanning the gap. The CDR3 sequence is 14 residues long. In DNA, the CDR3 is TGCGCCAGCAGCCCCCGAGGGCTGAGTGAGACCCAGTACTTC. Its translation is CASSPRGLSETQYF.

The chain combines TRBV7-2 with TRBJ2-2; D unresolved. Trimming took 0 bases from V and 2 from J, leaving 7 bases between them. The CDR3 sequence is 15 residues long. Germline V lookup: CDR1 SGHTA, CDR2 FQGNSA. This CDR3 reads CASSLAGFNTGELFF. The CDR3 DNA sequence: TGTGCCAGCAGCTTAGCCGGGTTCAACACCGGGGAGCTGTTTTTT.

This clone was seen a few times. The V gene is TRBV2, the J gene TRBJ1-2, with a possible D match to TRBD1 (6 bases). The CDR3 consists of 10 residues. Germline V gene lookup returns CDR1 SNHLY and CDR2 FYNNEI. V was cut by 7 bases and J by 10 bases, with 10 bases left in between. CDR3 nucleotide sequence: TGTGCCAGCATGGACAGTCTCTACACCTTC. Translating gives CASMDSLYTF. Drawing the rest from reference TRBV2 and TRBJ1-2, the complete variable domain is EPEVTQTPSHQVTQMGQEVILRCVPISNHLYFYWYRQILGQKVEFLVSFYNNEISEKSEIFDDQFSVERPDGSNFTLKIRSTKLEDSAMYFCASMDSLYTFGSGTRLTVV.

The count of this clone is one. The chain carries TRBV7-2 and TRBJ1-5; maybe TRBD1 (6 bases). The CDR3 is 13 amino acids. Germline V gives CDR1 SGHTA, CDR2 FQGNSA. Deletions cut 5 bases from V and 5 bases from J, with 10 bases between. Written as DNA, the CDR3 is TGTGCCAGCAGCCCACAGGGTGATCAGCCCCAGCATTTT. Its protein is CASSPQGDQPQHF.

Points on this clone: Different DNA sequences within this sample yield the same CDR3. The chain employs TRBV18 and TRBJ1-4; 7 nucleotides align to TRBD1. After removal of 3 bases from V and 6 bases from J, the junction contained 7 bases not matched to a gene. CDR1 and CDR2 from the germline V gene are KGHSH and LQKENI. The CDR3 consists of 15 residues. The DNA for the CDR3 is TGTGCCAGCTCACCGGGCGCCAGGGGGGATGAAAAACTGTTTTTT. It is translated as CASSPGARGDEKLFF.

The rearrangement joins TRBV6-5 to TRBJ2-3; weak D call: TRBD1 (6 bases). Deletions cut 4 bases from V and 2 bases from J, with 10 bases between. Germline lookup yields CDR1 MNHEY and CDR2 SVGAGI. The CDR3 spans 14 residues. This chain's CDR3 is CASSLDRLTDTQYF. The DNA of the CDR3 is TGTGCCAGCAGTTTAGACAGGCTCACAGATACGCAGTATTTT.